A single sample gave rise to the 17 T cell receptor beta chains below, sequenced in a study of T cell responses to AZD1222 COVID-19 vaccine. The data were produced by immunoSEQ multiplex PCR, yet TCRdb's version contains in-frame clones alone and is incomplete. The sample holds tens of thousands of clones, about nine tenths seen once. Source: peripheral blood, taken on day 0 of AZD1222 vaccination. These receptors all stem from an adult in good health.

The chain uses TRBV5-5 and TRBJ2-7, with no clear D. Trimming shortened V by 0 bases and J by 6 bases, and 7 bases separated the two germline ends. The CDR3 spans 12 residues. The germline V gene has CDR1 SGHKS and CDR2 YYEKEE (reference sequence). CDR3 in amino acids: CASSLALAEQYF. The DNA for the CDR3 is TGTGCCAGCAGCTTGGCCTTGGCCGAGCAGTACTTC.

This chain joins TRBV15 and TRBJ2-1; 7 bases are a match to TRBD2. Germline loops: CDR1 LNHNV, CDR2 YYDKDF (reference sequence). The V and J ends lost 1 base and 8 bases, in that order; junction bases with no gene match: 17. The CDR3 has 18 residues. This CDR3 is CATSRVRGRGTTSDEQFF. CDR3 in DNA: TGTGCCACCAGCAGAGTAAGAGGGCGGGGGACCACTTCGGATGAGCAGTTCTTC.

CDR3 loop: CASSEQDLSYEQYF. The CDR3 nucleotides are TGTGCCAGCAGTGAGCAGGACCTCTCCTACGAGCAGTACTTC. V and J are TRBV2 and TRBJ2-7; D is unresolved. Germline V CDR1 and CDR2: SNHLY, FYNNEI. CDR3 size: 14 residues. V was clipped by 3 bases and J by 0 bases, with 9 bases between them. Drawing the rest from reference TRBV2 and TRBJ2-7, the complete variable domain is EPEVTQTPSHQVTQMGQEVILRCVPISNHLYFYWYRQILGQKVEFLVSFYNNEISEKSEIFDDQFSVERPDGSNFTLKIRSTKLEDSAMYFCASSEQDLSYEQYFGPGTRLTVT.

The V and J genes are TRBV30 and TRBJ1-2; 8 bases map to TRBD1. CDR1 is GTSNPN, CDR2 SVGIG, per germline (reference sequence). This CDR3 contains 10 residues. J was trimmed by 8 bases and V by 5 bases; bases with no gene match: 1. The CDR3 DNA reads TGTGCCTGGGGACAGGGCGGCTACACCTTC. It encodes CAWGQGGYTF.

This rearrangement joins TRBV5-1 to TRBJ1-3; D remains unclear. The V and J ends lost 5 bases and 1 base respectively, with 7 bases between them. CDR1 is SGHRS, CDR2 YFSETQ, per germline. The CDR3 runs 13 residues. The CDR3, as DNA: TGCGCCAGCAGTGAGGAATCTGGAAACACCATATATTTT. This sequence encodes CASSEESGNTIYF. Complete variable domain (other parts from reference TRBV5-1 and TRBJ1-3): KAGVTQTPRYLIKTRGQQVTLSCSPISGHRSVSWYQQTPGQGLQFLFEYFSETQRNKGNFPGRFSGRQFSNSRSEMNVSTLELGDSALYLCASSEESGNTIYFGEGSWLTVV.

This clone was seen once. The CDR3 sequence: CSIGQVNWLGEQYF. The CDR3 bases are TGCAGCATAGGACAGGTAAACTGGTTGGGGGAGCAGTACTTC. The V call is TRBV29-1, the J call TRBJ2-7; 7 bases fit TRBD1. This CDR3 comprises 14 residues. CDR1 is SQVTM, CDR2 ANQGSEA, per germline. The junction had 17 bases not matched to a gene; V was cut back by 8 bases and J by 7 bases.

This clone was observed once. The gene calls are TRBV24-1 and TRBJ1-4; D perhaps matches TRBD1 (5 bases). The CDR3 runs to 15 residues. Germline V gene data show CDR1 as KGHDR and CDR2 as SFDVKD. V shed 3 bases and J shed 7 bases, with 14 bases lying between them. The CDR3 DNA is TGTGCCACCAGTGATGGGGCCCCGGACACTGAAAAACTGTTTTTT. Translation gives CATSDGAPDTEKLFF.

The chain has TRBV6-1 and TRBJ1-4, with 10 positions matching TRBD1. The CDR3 sequence is 17 residues long. Losses at the gene ends were 4 bases for V and 7 bases for J; bases not matched to a gene: 12. Germline CDR1 reads MNHNS; CDR2 reads SASEGT. CDR3 region: CASSATRQGAQVEKLFF. CDR3 DNA sequence: TGTGCCAGCAGTGCAACCAGACAGGGGGCGCAGGTTGAAAAACTGTTTTTT.

CDR3 bases: TGTGCCAGCAGCCATACCCAGGGCCTAGGAACTGAAGCTTTCTTT. As protein: CASSHTQGLGTEAFF. The gene calls are TRBV11-2 and TRBJ1-1, with D possibly TRBD1 on 5 matching bases. Germline V CDR1 and CDR2: SGHAT, FQNNGV. CDR3 length: 15 amino acids. Trimming cost V 5 bases and J 5 bases, with 18 bases left between them.

This rearrangement joins TRBV6-5 to TRBJ2-7, with D possibly being TRBD1 or TRBD2 (6 bases each). V was pared by 6 bases and J by 1 base, with 13 bases between. Germline V gene lookup returns CDR1 MNHEY and CDR2 SVGAGI. The CDR3 spans 14 residues. The CDR3 DNA reads as TGTGCCAGCAGCTTGGACAGCGGGTCCTACGAGCAGTACTTC. Protein: CASSLDSGSYEQYF.

The chain carries TRBV4-2 and TRBJ1-3; unclear D gene. V lost 3 bases to trimming and J lost 2 bases, with 14 bases between them. The CDR3 contains 16 residues. Per germline, CDR1 LGHNA and CDR2 YNFKEQ. The CDR3 region has the DNA TGTGCCAGCAGCCAGGAAACCCAGGTGGCTGGAAACACCATATATTTT. Its translation is CASSQETQVAGNTIYF.

The genes are TRBV4-1 and TRBJ1-4, with TRBD1 as a possible D gene (5 bases). Between the trimmed V and J ends, which lost 7 bases and 0 bases, there was a span of 9 bases. CDR1 is MGHRA, CDR2 YSYEKL, per germline. CDR3 length: 14 amino acids. The CDR3, as DNA: TGCGCCAGCACCCGAGGGGCAACTAATGAAAAACTGTTTTTT. Amino acids: CASTRGATNEKLFF.

The chain joins TRBV6-6 to TRBJ1-1; tentatively, D is TRBD1 (6 bases). V lost 4 bases, J lost 3 bases, and 12 bases lay in between. This CDR3 has 14 amino acids. Germline V gene lookup returns CDR1 MNHNY and CDR2 SVGAGI (reference sequence). The DNA for the CDR3 is TGTGCCAGCAGTTGGTCAGGGGAGGACACTGAAGCTTTCTTT. This gives the protein CASSWSGEDTEAFF.

V and J are TRBV5-5 and TRBJ1-4; TRBD1 matches at 7 bases. Germline V gene data show CDR1 as SGHKS and CDR2 as YYEKEE (reference sequence). CDR3 size: 14 residues. The ends lost 5 bases at V and 5 bases at J; junction bases unmatched: 6. CDR3 amino acids: CASSSQGINEKLFF. DNA for the CDR3: TGTGCCAGCAGTTCACAGGGGATAAATGAAAAACTGTTTTTT.

The V gene is TRBV27, the J gene TRBJ2-3; 8 bases align to TRBD2. The CDR3 runs 17 residues. Trimming cost V 4 bases and J 3 bases; bases outside gene matches: 12. The germline V gene encodes CDR1 MNHEY and CDR2 SMNVEV (reference sequence). The CDR3 DNA reads TGTGCCAGCAGTTCGATAGCGGGGAGGATTGGAACAGATACGCAGTATTTT. Amino acids: CASSSIAGRIGTDTQYF.

The table lists this clone with a count of one. The chain has TRBV2 and TRBJ2-4, with D uncertain. V dropped 5 bases and J dropped 3 bases, with 8 bases sitting between them. CDR1 is SNHLY, CDR2 FYNNEI, per germline. The CDR3 loop spans 13 amino acids. The CDR3 reads CASSWTDKNIQYF. The CDR3 DNA is TGTGCCAGCAGTTGGACGGACAAAAACATTCAGTACTTC.

The genes are TRBV5-1 and TRBJ1-2, with no clear D. The CDR3 runs to 14 residues. V was pared by 1 base and J by 2 bases, with 9 bases between. CDR1 and CDR2 from the germline V gene are SGHRS and YFSETQ. Here the CDR3 reads CASSLNRPNYGYTF. In DNA, the CDR3 is TGCGCCAGCAGCTTGAACAGACCAAACTATGGCTACACCTTC.